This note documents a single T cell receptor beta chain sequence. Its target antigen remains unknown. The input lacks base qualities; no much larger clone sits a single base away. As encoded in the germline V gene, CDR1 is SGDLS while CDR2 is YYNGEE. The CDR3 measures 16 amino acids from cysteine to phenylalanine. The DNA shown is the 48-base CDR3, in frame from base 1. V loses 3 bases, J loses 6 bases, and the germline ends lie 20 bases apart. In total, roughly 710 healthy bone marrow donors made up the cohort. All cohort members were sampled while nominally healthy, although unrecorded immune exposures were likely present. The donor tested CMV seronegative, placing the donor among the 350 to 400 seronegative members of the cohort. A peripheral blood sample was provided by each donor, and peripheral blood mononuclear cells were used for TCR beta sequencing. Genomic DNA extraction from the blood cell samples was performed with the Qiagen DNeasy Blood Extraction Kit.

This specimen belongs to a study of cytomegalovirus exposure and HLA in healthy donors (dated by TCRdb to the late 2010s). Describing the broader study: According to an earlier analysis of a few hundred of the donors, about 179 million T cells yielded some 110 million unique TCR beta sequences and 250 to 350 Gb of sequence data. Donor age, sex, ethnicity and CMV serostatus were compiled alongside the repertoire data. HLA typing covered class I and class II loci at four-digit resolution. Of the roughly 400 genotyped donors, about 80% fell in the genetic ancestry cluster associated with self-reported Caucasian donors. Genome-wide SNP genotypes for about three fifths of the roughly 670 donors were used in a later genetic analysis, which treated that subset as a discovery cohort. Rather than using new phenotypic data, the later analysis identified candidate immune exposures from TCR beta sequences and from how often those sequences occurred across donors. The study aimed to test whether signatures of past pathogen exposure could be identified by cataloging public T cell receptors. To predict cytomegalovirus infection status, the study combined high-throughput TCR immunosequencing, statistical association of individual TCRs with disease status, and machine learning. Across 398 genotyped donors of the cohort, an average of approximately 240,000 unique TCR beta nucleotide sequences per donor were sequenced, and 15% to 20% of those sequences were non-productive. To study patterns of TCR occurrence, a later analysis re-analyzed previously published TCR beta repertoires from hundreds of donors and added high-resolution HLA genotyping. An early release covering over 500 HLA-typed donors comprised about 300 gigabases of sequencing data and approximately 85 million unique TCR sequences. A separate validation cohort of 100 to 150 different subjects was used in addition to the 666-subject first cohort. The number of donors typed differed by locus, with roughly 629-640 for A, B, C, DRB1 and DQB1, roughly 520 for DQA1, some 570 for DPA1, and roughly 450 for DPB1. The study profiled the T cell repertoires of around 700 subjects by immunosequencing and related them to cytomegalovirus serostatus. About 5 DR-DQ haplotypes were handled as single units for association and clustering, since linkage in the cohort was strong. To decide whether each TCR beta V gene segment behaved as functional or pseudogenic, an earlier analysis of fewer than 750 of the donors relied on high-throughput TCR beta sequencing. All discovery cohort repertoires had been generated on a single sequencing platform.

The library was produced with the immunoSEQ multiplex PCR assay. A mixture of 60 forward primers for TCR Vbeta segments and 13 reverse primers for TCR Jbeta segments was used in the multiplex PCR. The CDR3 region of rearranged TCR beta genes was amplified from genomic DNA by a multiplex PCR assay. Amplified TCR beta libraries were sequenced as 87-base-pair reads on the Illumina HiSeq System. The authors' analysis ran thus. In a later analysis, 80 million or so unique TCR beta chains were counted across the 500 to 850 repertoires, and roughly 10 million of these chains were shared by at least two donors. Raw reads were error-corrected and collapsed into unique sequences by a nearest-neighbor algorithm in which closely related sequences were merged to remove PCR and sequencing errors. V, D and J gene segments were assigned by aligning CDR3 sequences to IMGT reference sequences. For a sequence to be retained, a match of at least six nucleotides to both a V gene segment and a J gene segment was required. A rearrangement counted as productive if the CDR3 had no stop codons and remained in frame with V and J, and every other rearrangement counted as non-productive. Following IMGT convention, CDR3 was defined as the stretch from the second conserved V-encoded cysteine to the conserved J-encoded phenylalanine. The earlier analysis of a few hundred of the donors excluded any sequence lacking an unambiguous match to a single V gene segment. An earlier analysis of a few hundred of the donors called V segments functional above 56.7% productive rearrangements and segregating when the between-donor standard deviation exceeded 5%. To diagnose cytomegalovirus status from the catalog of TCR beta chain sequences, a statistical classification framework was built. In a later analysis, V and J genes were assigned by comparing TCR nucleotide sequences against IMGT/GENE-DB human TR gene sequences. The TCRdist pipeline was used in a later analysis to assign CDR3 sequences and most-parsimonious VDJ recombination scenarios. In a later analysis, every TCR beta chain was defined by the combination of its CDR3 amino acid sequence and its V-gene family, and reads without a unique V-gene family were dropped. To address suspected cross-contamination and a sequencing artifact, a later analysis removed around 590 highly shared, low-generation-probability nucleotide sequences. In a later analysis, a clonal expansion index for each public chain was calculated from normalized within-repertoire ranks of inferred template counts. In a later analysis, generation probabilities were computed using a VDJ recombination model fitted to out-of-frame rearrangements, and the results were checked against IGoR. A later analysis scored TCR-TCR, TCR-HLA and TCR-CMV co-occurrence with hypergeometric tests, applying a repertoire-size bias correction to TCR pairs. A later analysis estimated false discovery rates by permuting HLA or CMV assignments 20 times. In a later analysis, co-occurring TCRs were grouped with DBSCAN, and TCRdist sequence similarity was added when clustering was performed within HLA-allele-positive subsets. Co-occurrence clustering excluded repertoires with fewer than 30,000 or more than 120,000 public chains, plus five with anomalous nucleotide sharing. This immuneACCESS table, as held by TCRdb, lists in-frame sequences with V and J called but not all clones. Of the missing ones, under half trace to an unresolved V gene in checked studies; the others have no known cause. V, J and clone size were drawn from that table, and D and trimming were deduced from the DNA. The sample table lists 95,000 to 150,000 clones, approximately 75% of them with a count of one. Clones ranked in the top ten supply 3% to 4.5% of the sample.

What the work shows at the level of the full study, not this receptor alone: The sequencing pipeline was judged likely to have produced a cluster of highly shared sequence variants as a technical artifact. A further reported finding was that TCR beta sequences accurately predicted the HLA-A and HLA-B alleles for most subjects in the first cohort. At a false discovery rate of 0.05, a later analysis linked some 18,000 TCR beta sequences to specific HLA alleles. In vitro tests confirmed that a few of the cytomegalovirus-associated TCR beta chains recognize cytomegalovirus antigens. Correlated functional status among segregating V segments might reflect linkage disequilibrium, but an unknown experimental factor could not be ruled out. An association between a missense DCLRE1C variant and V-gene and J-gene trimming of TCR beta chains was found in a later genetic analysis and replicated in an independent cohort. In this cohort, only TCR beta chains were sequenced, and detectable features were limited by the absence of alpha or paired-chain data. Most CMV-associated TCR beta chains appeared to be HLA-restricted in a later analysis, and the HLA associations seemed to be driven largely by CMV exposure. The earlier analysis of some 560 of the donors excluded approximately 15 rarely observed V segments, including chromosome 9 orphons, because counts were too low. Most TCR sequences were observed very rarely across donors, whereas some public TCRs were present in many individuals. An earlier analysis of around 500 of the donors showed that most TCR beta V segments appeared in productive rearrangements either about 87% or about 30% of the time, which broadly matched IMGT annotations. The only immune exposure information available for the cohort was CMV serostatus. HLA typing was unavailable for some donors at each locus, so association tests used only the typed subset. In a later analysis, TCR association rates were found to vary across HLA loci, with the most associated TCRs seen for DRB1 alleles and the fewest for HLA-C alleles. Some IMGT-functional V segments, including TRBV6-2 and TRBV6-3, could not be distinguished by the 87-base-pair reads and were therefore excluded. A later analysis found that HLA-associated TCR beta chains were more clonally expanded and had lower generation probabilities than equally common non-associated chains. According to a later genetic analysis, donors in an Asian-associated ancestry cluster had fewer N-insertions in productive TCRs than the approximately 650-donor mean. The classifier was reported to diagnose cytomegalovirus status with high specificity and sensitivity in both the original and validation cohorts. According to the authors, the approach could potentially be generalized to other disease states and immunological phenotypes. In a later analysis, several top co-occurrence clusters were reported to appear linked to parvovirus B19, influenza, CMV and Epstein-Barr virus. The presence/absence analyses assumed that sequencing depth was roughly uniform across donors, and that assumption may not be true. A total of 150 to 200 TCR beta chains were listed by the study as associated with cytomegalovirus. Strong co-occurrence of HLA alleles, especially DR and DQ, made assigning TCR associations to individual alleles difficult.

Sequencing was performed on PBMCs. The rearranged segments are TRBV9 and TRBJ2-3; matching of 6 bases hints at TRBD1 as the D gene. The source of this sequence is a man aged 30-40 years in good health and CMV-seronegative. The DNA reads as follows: TGTGCCAGCAGCGAGCCGGGACATGTAAGTTCGGATACGCAGTATTTT. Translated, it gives CASSEPGHVSSDTQYF.